The source of this TCR beta chain is a study of shared clonotypes between healthy human individuals. Study-wide context: The donors, a couple of women and three men, were aged 18 to 49. Study outcomes and limitations: It was observed that 5% to 6% of naive CD4 clonotypes were shared across a few donors.

The V gene end was trimmed by 6 bases and the J gene end by 2 bases; junction bases not matched to a gene: 2. The CDR3 has 14 amino acids. Germline V CDR1 and CDR2: MDHEN, SYDVKM. Data came from immunoSEQ multiplex PCR; TCRdb stores just in-frame clones and leaves some out. This table has more than 2 million clones, roughly 95% appearing once. CD8 cells regarded as naive lacked CD45RO, were positively chosen for CCR7, and omitted terminally differentiated effector memory CD45RA+ cells. This clone came up a few times. The antigen is not known. Other nucleotide sequences in the sample specify the same CDR3.

This TCR derives from a man younger than 30 in good health. Some clones in this sample may be carry-over from other donors' samples. Sequenced: naive CD8+ T cells from PBMCs. The rearrangement links TRBV28 to TRBJ2-7, with 12 bases aligning to TRBD2. The CDR3 DNA reads TGTGCCAGCAGGTGGACTAGCGGGACCTACGAGCAGTACTTC. Residues: CASRWTSGTYEQYF. The variable domain in full, completed from reference TRBV28 and TRBJ2-7, reads DVKVTQSSRYLVKRTGEKVFLECVQDMDHENMFWYRQDPGLGLRLIYFSYDVKMKEKGDIPEGYSVSREKKERFSLILESASTNQTSMYLCASRWTSGTYEQYFGPGTRLTVT.